This T cell receptor (beta chain) derives from a study of PD-1 blockade in classical Hodgkin lymphoma. In the study overall: The nivolumab dose that patients received was 3 mg/kg, given intravenously every 2 weeks.

Study-wide results and limits: By C4D1, CD4+ diversity increased significantly, especially in complete responders. Similar baseline diversity was found in complete responders and newly diagnosed patients.

Germline CDR1 is LNHDA and CDR2 is SQIVND (reference sequence). The CDR3 loop spans 17 amino acids. V lost 0 bases, J lost 6 bases, and 17 bases lay in between. With respect to this clone: Its cognate antigen is unknown.

The data were produced by immunoSEQ multiplex PCR, yet TCRdb's version contains in-frame clones alone and is incomplete. Among more than 40,000 clones listed, over 65% were seen once. Patients all relapsed after autologous stem cell transplantation, and there was variation in brentuximab vedotin exposure. The V gene is TRBV19, the J gene TRBJ2-2; maybe TRBD1 (5 bases). The TCR originated in a human donor with classical Hodgkin lymphoma. The material sequenced was peripheral blood mononuclear cells (PBMCs), taken before the second cycle of nivolumab. The CDR3 region is CASSIDFRISGSGELFF. CDR3 DNA sequence: TGTGCCAGTAGTATAGATTTTAGGATCTCAGGGTCCGGGGAGCTGTTTTTT.